Listed below are T cell receptor beta chains from one sample, sequenced in a study of cytomegalovirus exposure and HLA in healthy donors. Sequencing was performed with immunoSEQ multiplex PCR; in TCRdb, only in-frame clones are kept and a portion is missing. This sample has 110,000 to 150,000 clones, with 94% found just once. Sequencing was performed on PBMCs. Source of these receptors: a man between 18 and 29 years old in good health and CMV-seropositive. CDR3s include the opening cysteine and the closing phenylalanine or tryptophan. Each record gives: V gene, J gene, D gene, clone size, CDR3 DNA, CDR3 protein. The D gene is left open where the match is weak. For some rows the clone size is stated as once, few or many, or as a class when expanded; others skip it.

TRBV4-2	TRBJ2-1	NA	NA	TGTGCCAGCAGCCAACATGGCGCGGTCAATGAGCAGTTCTTC	CASSQHGAVNEQFF
TRBV2	TRBJ2-7	TRBD1	NA	TGTGCCAGCAGCCGGGACAGCAATTCCTACGAGCAGTACTTC	CASSRDSNSYEQYF
TRBV2	TRBJ1-2	TRBD1	NA	TGTGCCAGGCCCTCCGGGGACAGAGATCCCAACTATGGCTACACCTTC	CARPSGDRDPNYGYTF
TRBV9	TRBJ2-5	NA	NA	TGTGCCAGCAGCGTAGAATCCAGAGAGACCCAGTACTTC	CASSVESRETQYF
TRBV2	TRBJ1-5	TRBD1	NA	TGTGCCAGCAGTCTCCGGGACAGATATCAGCCCCAGCATTTT	CASSLRDRYQPQHF
TRBV5-1	TRBJ2-1	NA	once	TGCGCCAGCAGCTTGGCTAGCTCCTACAATGAGCAGTTCTTC	CASSLASSYNEQFF
TRBV6-5	TRBJ2-7	TRBD2	NA	TGTGCCAGCAGCCGCCCGGGAGGGGCCCACCACGAGCAGTACTTC	CASSRPGGAHHEQYF
TRBV6-1	TRBJ2-1	TRBD1	NA	TGTGCCAGCAGCGGGACCAGGGAGCAGGGGGAAGGGCAGTTCTTC	CASSGTREQGEGQFF
TRBV27	TRBJ2-1	TRBD2	NA	TGTGCCAGCAGTTCGACTAGCGGGAGGTCCTACAATGAGCAGTTCTTC	CASSSTSGRSYNEQFF
TRBV4-1	TRBJ2-5	NA	NA	TGCGCCAGCAGCCCGACACGCGTTCGACAGTTCCAAGAGACCCAGTACTTC	CASSPTRVRQFQETQYF
TRBV4-1	TRBJ2-1	TRBD2	NA	TGCGCCAGCAGCCAAGATCTAAGCGGGGGCAATGAGCAGTTCTTC	CASSQDLSGGNEQFF
TRBV18	TRBJ2-7	TRBD2	NA	TGTGCCAGCTCACCCCGGACTAGCGGGAGGGCCTCATTGTTGTACGAGCAGTACTTC	CASSPRTSGRASLLYEQYF
TRBV5-1	TRBJ2-7	TRBD2	once	TGCGCCAGCAGCCTAGGGACTAGCGGGAGAGGGGGCATCACCTACGAGCAGTACTTC	CASSLGTSGRGGITYEQYF
TRBV5-5	TRBJ2-7	NA	NA	TGTGCCAGCAGCGTACAATTGACAGGAACATTCTACGAGCAGTACTTC	CASSVQLTGTFYEQYF
TRBV7-2	TRBJ2-3	TRBD2	NA	TGTGCCAGCAGCTTATGGGGCGATGGCGGGAGGGAGGATACGCAGTATTTT	CASSLWGDGGREDTQYF
TRBV14	TRBJ2-1	NA	NA	TGTGCCAGCAGCCAAGATCTCGAGACGGGGCAGTTCTTC	CASSQDLETGQFF
TRBV21-1	TRBJ2-7	NA	NA	TGTGCCAGCGAACCGGCAGGGGTTCCCTACGAGCAGTACTTC	CASEPAGVPYEQYF
TRBV9	TRBJ2-5	TRBD2	NA	TGTGCCAGCAGCGTTGGCGGGGGAGAGACCCAGTACTTC	CASSVGGGETQYF
TRBV27	TRBJ2-1	TRBD2	NA	TGCGCCAGCAGGAAAGCGGGAGAGGGCAATGAGCAGTTCTTC	CASRKAGEGNEQFF
TRBV20-1	TRBJ2-3	NA	NA	TGCAGTGGTACCAGGGGGAGGACGAAGTATTTT	CSGTRGRTKYF
TRBV6-5	TRBJ2-5	TRBD2	NA	TGTGCCAGCAGAACCGGACTAGCCCCGGAGACCCAGTACTTC	CASRTGLAPETQYF
TRBV4-1	TRBJ2-7	NA	NA	TGCGCCAGCAGCCAATTACCCGGGACCTACGAGCAGTACTTC	CASSQLPGTYEQYF
TRBV2	TRBJ2-3	TRBD2	NA	TGTGCCAGCAGAACGGGACTAGCGGGAGGCACAGATACGCAGTATTTT	CASRTGLAGGTDTQYF
TRBV4-2	TRBJ2-2	NA	NA	TGTGCCAGCAGCCTACCTAGCGTAGGCACCGGGGAGCTGTTTTTT	CASSLPSVGTGELFF
TRBV5-1	TRBJ2-3	TRBD2	NA	TGCGCCAGCAGCTTGGCGGGGGGAACAGATACGCAGTATTTT	CASSLAGGTDTQYF
TRBV2	TRBJ1-1	NA	NA	TGTGCCAGCACCCTACAGAATGAAGCTTTCTTT	CASTLQNEAFF
TRBV7-6	TRBJ2-7	NA	NA	TGTGCCAGCAGCTTAGGGGGGGAAACCTACGAGCAGTACTTC	CASSLGGETYEQYF
TRBV27	TRBJ2-1	NA	NA	TGTGCCAGCAGTTTAACCTTAAGGGGTGAGCAGTTCTTC	CASSLTLRGEQFF
TRBV6-1	TRBJ2-7	TRBD2	NA	TGTGCCAGCAGTGAAGGGGGGGGAGGAGACGAGCAGTACTTC	CASSEGGGGDEQYF
TRBV28	TRBJ2-7	NA	NA	TGTGCCAGCAGTTTACCCAGAACCTACGAGCAGTACTTC	CASSLPRTYEQYF
TRBV10-3	TRBJ2-3	TRBD2	NA	TGTGCCATCAGTGACTCTAGCGGGAGACCTAGCACAGATACGCAGTATTTT	CAISDSSGRPSTDTQYF
TRBV18	TRBJ1-1	TRBD1	NA	TGTGCCAGCTCACCAGACAGGGGGCACACTGAAGCTTTCTTT	CASSPDRGHTEAFF
TRBV5-1	TRBJ2-1	TRBD2	NA	TGCGCCAGCAGCTTGACTAGCGGATCAAAAGGGGAGCAGTTCTTC	CASSLTSGSKGEQFF
TRBV4-1	TRBJ2-2	TRBD2	NA	TGCGCCAGCAGCCTAAAGACCGTAACTAGCGGGCGGTGGGACGGGGAGCTGTTTTTT	CASSLKTVTSGRWDGELFF